The 20 T cell receptor beta chains below all came from one sample that was sequenced in a study of monozygotic twins with inflammatory bowel disease. TCRdb re-called the 5' RACE reads and catalogs CDR3 proteins one per entry, DNA excluded. The specimen's table records around 190,000 distinct CDR3 sequences. The sample taken for sequencing was blood. The receptor source for this set is a human donor with ulcerative colitis or Crohn's disease, or a healthy co-twin of an affected twin (not recorded which).

The V and J genes are TRBV7-8 and TRBJ1-1; no DNA is available, so the TRBD1 call from TCRdb remains unchecked. Germline CDR1 SGHVS, CDR2 FQNEAQ. The CDR3 consists of 16 residues. CDR3 protein: CASSLPPVGVGTEAFF. The full variable domain, in which reference TRBV7-8 and TRBJ1-1 provide the parts outside the CDR3, is GAGVSQSPRYKVAKRGQDVALRCDPISGHVSLFWYQQALGQGPEFLTYFQNEAQLDKSGLPSDRFFAERPEGSVSTLKIQRTQQEDSAVYLCASSLPPVGVGTEAFFGQGTRLTVV.

The V and J genes are TRBV6-1 and TRBJ1-2; TCRdb returns TRBD1, unconfirmable since there is no DNA. Germline V gene sequence: CDR1 MNHNS, CDR2 SASEGT. The CDR3 runs to 16 residues. The CDR3 loop is CASSRTGAFTNYGYTF.

V is TRBV7-2 and J is TRBJ2-5. CDR3 length: 14 residues. The germline V gene encodes CDR1 SGHTA and CDR2 FQGNSA. The chain's CDR3 is CASSLIWGEETQYF.

The chain employs TRBV6-1 and TRBJ2-2; TCRdb proposes TRBD1, but this gene call is untestable without DNA. The CDR3 covers 14 residues. Per germline, CDR1 MNHNS and CDR2 SASEGT. CDR3: CASSRPTGTGELFF.

This sequence joins TRBV5-4 and TRBJ2-7; TCRdb reports TRBD1, a call that lacks DNA to check it against. The CDR3 spans 16 residues. Germline V gives CDR1 SGHNT, CDR2 YYREEE (reference sequence). This CDR3 is CASSRETGSMTYEQYF.

The V and J genes are TRBV11-3 and TRBJ2-1; with no DNA, the TCRdb D assignment of TRBD2 cannot be verified. The CDR3 loop spans 13 amino acids. The V gene's germline CDR1 is SGHNT and CDR2 YENEEA. The CDR3 protein is CASSLAERAEQFF.

The V call is TRBV24-1, the J call TRBJ2-2. The CDR3 sequence is 16 residues long. Germline-derived CDR1 and CDR2 are KGHDR and SFDVKD. The CDR3 loop is CATSDFGRPNTGELFF.

V usage is TRBV7-2 and J usage is TRBJ1-5. The CDR3 spans 16 residues. Per the germline V gene, CDR1 is SGHTA and CDR2 is FQGNSA. The CDR3 region is CASSLRAGPGGQPQHF.

The gene calls are TRBV5-1 and TRBJ1-6; TCRdb's assignment of TRBD1 cannot be checked, as there is no DNA. CDR3 length: 15 amino acids. In germline, CDR1 is SGHRS, CDR2 YFSETQ. CDR3 sequence reads: CASSLDFQGRSPLHF.

The V gene is TRBV20-1, the J gene TRBJ2-2; no DNA is available, so the TRBD1 call from TCRdb remains unchecked. The V gene's germline CDR1 is DFQATT and CDR2 SNEGSKA (reference sequence). CDR3 length equals 14 residues. CDR3 loop: CSAPDRGGTGELFF.

V is TRBV5-1 and J is TRBJ1-1; lacking DNA, the TRBD1 call made by TCRdb goes unchecked. The length of the CDR3 is 16 residues. CDR1 and CDR2 from the germline V gene are SGHRS and YFSETQ. The CDR3 spells CASTLAGAGGLTEAFF.

The chain has TRBV6-1 and TRBJ2-7. The length of the CDR3 is 12 residues. Germline loops: CDR1 MNHNS, CDR2 SASEGT. CDR3 amino acids: CASSDWGSGQYF.

CDR3 amino acids: CASSRNGDYGYTF. The chain links TRBV5-1 to TRBJ1-2. Germline values: CDR1 SGHRS, CDR2 YFSETQ. CDR3 size: 13 residues.

V and J are TRBV6-1 and TRBJ1-1; TCRdb's assignment of TRBD1 cannot be checked, as there is no DNA. The CDR3 runs to 12 residues. Germline assignment: CDR1 MNHNS and CDR2 SASEGT. The CDR3 spells CASSTTGGQAFF.

The chain links TRBV20-1 to TRBJ2-7; with no DNA, the TCRdb D assignment of TRBD2 cannot be verified. CDR1 is DFQATT, CDR2 SNEGSKA, per germline (reference sequence). The CDR3 sequence is 12 residues long. This chain's CDR3 is CSAVRASGEQYF.

This chain joins TRBV4-1 and TRBJ1-6; the TRBD1 assignment by TCRdb is unverifiable without DNA. Germline V gene lookup returns CDR1 MGHRA and CDR2 YSYEKL. The CDR3 contains 18 residues. CDR3 loop: CASSQVSGGLLGNSPLHF.

This CDR3 reads CASSQRRGNTEAFF. V and J are TRBV3-1 and TRBJ1-1; the D call from TCRdb, TRBD1, cannot be confirmed without DNA. The CDR3 is 14 amino acids. The germline V gene has CDR1 LGHDT and CDR2 YNNKEL (reference sequence).

CDR3 sequence reads: CASSPLESGGTDTQYF. The chain carries TRBV18 and TRBJ2-3; the TCRdb D gene call, TRBD2, has no DNA to confirm it. CDR1 and CDR2 from the germline V gene are KGHSH and LQKENI. CDR3 length equals 16 residues.

The chain uses TRBV4-2 and TRBJ1-4; the D call from TCRdb, TRBD1, cannot be confirmed without DNA. The CDR3 is 14 residues long. From germline, CDR1 is LGHNA and CDR2 YNFKEQ. CDR3 in amino acids: CASSSDRMSEKLFF.

The chain is built from TRBV28 and TRBJ2-7; the D call from TCRdb, TRBD1, cannot be confirmed without DNA. The CDR3 consists of 14 residues. CDR1 MDHEN and CDR2 SYDVKM come from the germline V gene. The CDR3 here is CASSTRTASYEQYF.